This T cell receptor (beta chain) was sequenced during a study of blood T cell repertoires in COVID-19. Whole-study context: Samples representing acute and convalescent COVID-19 were sourced from the United States, Italy and Spain.

Some clones are missing from TCRdb's copy, which holds only in-frame ones; the method was immunoSEQ multiplex PCR. The sample carries under 250,000 clones, approximately 86% recorded once. This sequence originates from an elderly man with acute or convalescent COVID-19. What was sequenced was peripheral blood.

CDR3: CASSPAVSSYEQYF. The DNA of the CDR3 is TGTGCCAGCAGTCCAGCGGTGAGCTCCTACGAGCAGTACTTC. The genes are TRBV7-8 and TRBJ2-7; D might be TRBD2 (5 bases). Germline V gene lookup returns CDR1 SGHVS and CDR2 FQNEAQ. The CDR3 sequence is 14 residues long. V was pared by 6 bases and J by 0 bases, with 12 bases between.